This TCR beta chain was identified during a study of blood T cell repertoires in COVID-19. Background on the study: Sites across the United States, Italy and Spain contributed samples from acute and convalescent COVID-19. From T cells, B-cell-depleted T cells, or PBMCs came the material, which was cDNA or gDNA.

It was during active infection that Seattle patients were enrolled and then longitudinally followed. Authors' data handling: Amplification of reference gene primers was used by the study to estimate nucleated cell counts. Sequenced by immunoSEQ multiplex PCR; TCRdb stores in-frame clones only, minus some. From that table come the V and J calls and clone size; the DNA was used to work out D and trimming. The repertoire has 120,000 to 150,000 clones, 84% of them found once; the top ten carry almost 9%. In this sample, this clone turned up a few times. This CDR3 has 13 residues. Looked up from germline, CDR1 is SGHDN and CDR2 is FVKESK. Trimming shortened V by 0 bases and J by 4 bases, and 6 bases separated the two germline ends.

Material: peripheral blood. The V gene is TRBV14, the J gene TRBJ1-1; no definite D call. The sequence was obtained from a man younger than 45 with COVID-19, enrolled during active disease. The CDR3 loop reads CASSQEYGTEAFF. The DNA for the CDR3 is TGTGCCAGCAGCCAAGAATACGGCACTGAAGCTTTCTTT.